The clone carrying this T cell receptor (beta chain) has ten or more counts. Its specificity is not known. This sample was included in a study of early T cells in non-severe SARS-CoV-2 infection. Study-wide background: Bulk RNA from unsorted whole blood was sequenced; chains were unpaired. Study results and limitations: There was a bias toward anti-spike CD8 responses in VDJdb matching, which missed private and CD4 specificities.

V was trimmed by 3 bases and J by 2 bases, leaving 9 bases between them. The CDR3 is 14 residues long. Germline CDR1 and CDR2: MRHNA and SNTAGT. The TCR library protocol attached unique molecular identifiers to the individual cDNA molecules. A single record per CDR3 protein comes from TCRdb applying MiXCR to the 5' RACE reads. The data show about 35,000 distinct CDR3 sequences, around 5.8% seen once. The sequence was collected from an adult who was a healthcare worker with PCR-confirmed SARS-CoV-2 infection or an uninfected control (not recorded which). This sample comprised whole blood, obtained at baseline. The chain joins TRBV6-4 to TRBJ2-3, with D perhaps matching TRBD2 (7 bases). The CDR3 loop reads CASSEGGHTDTQYF. DNA for the CDR3: TGTGCCAGCAGTGAGGGGGGGCACACAGATACGCAGTATTTT.